This T cell receptor beta chain was documented in a study of blood T cells in healthy people across ages. Approximately 10 milliliters was the volume of peripheral blood drawn from each donor. Points on this clonotype: The antigen is unknown. One base away lies a much larger clone, so this may be a sequencing read error.

A second PCR, run for about 6 to 11 cycles, used a sample-barcoded 5' primer plus a J-beta primer mix. MiXCR was run by TCRdb on the 5' RACE reads, yielding one entry per CDR3 protein. The profile covers about 1.6 million distinct CDR3 sequences, with about 32% appearing a single time and roughly 12% taken by the ten largest. Per the germline V gene, CDR1 is MNHEY and CDR2 is SMNVEV (reference sequence). The CDR3 extends over 14 amino acids. The V gene lost 3 bases and the J gene lost 5 bases, with 13 bases spanning the gap. Study results and caveats: From one million sequenced T cells, diversity estimates were lower bounds. Across the age range, TCR beta diversity per million T cells fell in a roughly linear way.

This sequence originates from a woman aged 30 to 39 in good health. The rearrangement uses TRBV27 and TRBJ2-5; D is perhaps TRBD2 (6 bases). Sequenced material: blood. As DNA, the CDR3 is TGTGCCAGCAGTTTGATGACTAGATCTGAGACCCAGTACTTC. It translates to CASSLMTRSETQYF.